This entry lists 8 T cell receptor beta chains sequenced from one sample in a study of T cells in Graves' hyperthyroidism and ophthalmopathy. It was RNA transcripts that yielded the amplified TCR beta CDR3 regions. A set of HTBI primers served as the primers for a first-round RT-PCR of the TCR CDR3. TCRdb called the multiplex PCR reads again in MiXCR, with one record for every CDR3 protein. The data hold some 740,000 distinct CDR3 sequences, with 14% observed a single time. Sequences were obtained from blood. The receptors come from a woman younger than 30 with Graves' hyperthyroidism.

The CDR3 loop reads CASSVNSGSNNEQFF. The CDR3, as DNA: TGTGCCAGCAGTGTAAATAGCGGGAGTAACAATGAGCAGTTCTTC. The chain uses TRBV6-4 and TRBJ2-1; 9 bases map to TRBD2. V gave up 4 bases and J gave up 5 bases; unmatched junction bases: 6. Germline CDR1 MRHNA, CDR2 SNTAGT. This CDR3 region has 15 residues.

This clonotype was observed a handful of times. The chain combines TRBV7-3 with TRBJ2-2; D unresolved. Trimming cost V 5 bases and J 5 bases, with 21 bases left between them. The CDR3 contains 17 residues. Germline V CDR1 and CDR2: SGHTA, FQGTGA. The CDR3 DNA is TGTGCCAGCAGCGACTCCCTAATCCAGGCTCGGACCGGGGAGCTGTTTTTT. This sequence encodes CASSDSLIQARTGELFF. The whole variable domain, filled in from reference TRBV7-3 and TRBJ2-2, reads GAGVSQTPSNKVTEKGKYVELRCDPISGHTALYWYRQSLGQGPEFLIYFQGTGAADDSGLPNDRFFAVRPEGSVSTLKIQRTERGDSAVYLCASSDSLIQARTGELFFGEGSRLTVL.

This sequence joins TRBV24-1 and TRBJ2-5; 8 bases line up with TRBD2. CDR1 KGHDR and CDR2 SFDVKD come from the germline V gene. The CDR3 extends over 15 amino acids. Losses at the gene ends were 1 base for V and 4 bases for J; bases not matched to a gene: 4. CDR3 amino acids: CATSDFLAGTETQYF. CDR3 in DNA: TGTGCCACCAGTGATTTCCTAGCGGGTACAGAGACCCAGTACTTC.

This clonotype was recorded at least ten times. The chain recombines TRBV7-2 with TRBJ2-5; a possible D gene is TRBD1 (6 bases). The germline gives CDR1 SGHTA, CDR2 FQGNSA. V was clipped by 5 bases and J by 4 bases, with 14 bases between them. The CDR3 sequence is 14 residues long. The CDR3 nucleotides read TGTGCCAGCAGCCAGGGGTTAGCTCGAGAGACCCAGTACTTC. Amino acids: CASSQGLARETQYF.

This clonotype was counted ten times or more. The chain uses TRBV11-2 and TRBJ1-5; a possible D gene is TRBD1 (5 bases). V lost 1 base and J lost 2, with 12 bases in between. CDR3 length equals 16 residues. The V gene's germline CDR1 is SGHAT and CDR2 FQNNGV. CDR3 sequence: CASSLGPGYGNQPQHF. CDR3 DNA: TGTGCCAGCAGCTTAGGTCCAGGGTATGGCAATCAGCCCCAGCATTTT.

J is TRBJ2-1 and V is TRBV7-2; TRBD2 matches 9 bases. The J segment lost 5 bases and the V segment lost 0 bases, leaving 23 bases of the junction unmatched. Germline V CDR1 and CDR2: SGHTA, FQGNSA. The CDR3 consists of 22 residues. The CDR3 nucleotides are TGTGCCAGCAGCTTAGCGAGTCGGGGGACTAGCCTCCGTGGGCACCCGAACAATGAGCAGTTCTTC. It encodes CASSLASRGTSLRGHPNNEQFF.

The rearrangement joins TRBV6-1 to TRBJ1-5; 12 bases fit TRBD1. CDR1 and CDR2 from the germline V gene are MNHNS and SASEGT. This CDR3 is 19 amino acids long. V was pared by 3 bases and J by 2 bases, with 11 bases of the junction left unmatched. The CDR3 protein is CASSDYAGTGGFRNQPQHF. The CDR3 DNA sequence: TGTGCCAGCAGTGACTACGCCGGGACAGGGGGCTTTCGCAATCAGCCCCAGCATTTT.

This clonotype was found a few times. It may be a read error: a sequence one base away is much more abundant. V and J are TRBV9 and TRBJ2-1; 7 nucleotides align to TRBD2. The CDR3 runs 15 residues. The germline V gene encodes CDR1 SGDLS and CDR2 YYNGEE. The CDR3 nucleotides are TGTGTCAGCAGCCCGAAGAGCGGGATTTACAATGAGCAGTTCTTC. Its protein is CVSSPKSGIYNEQFF.